The 29 T cell receptor beta chains given below trace back to one sample, sequenced in a study of blood T cell repertoires in COVID-19. TCRdb keeps only in-frame clones here, not all; method: immunoSEQ multiplex PCR. In the table there are about 300,000 clones, around 90% of which are singletons. The material sequenced was PBMCs or T cells enriched from blood (not recorded which). The receptors were sampled from a man between 60 and 75 years old who had recovered from COVID-19.

V is TRBV4-3 and J is TRBJ1-4, with TRBD1 identical over 7 bases. The CDR3 extends over 14 amino acids. J was trimmed by 8 bases and V by 4 bases; bases with no gene match: 7. From germline, CDR1 is LGHNA and CDR2 YSLEER. Written as DNA, the CDR3 is TGCGCCAGCAGCCGTTCGACAGGGTTCGAAAAACTGTTTTTT. Protein product: CASSRSTGFEKLFF.

The rearrangement joins TRBV11-3 to TRBJ2-5; D is possibly TRBD1 (6 bases). Between the trimmed V and J ends, which lost 1 base and 2 bases, there was a span of 14 bases. The V gene's germline CDR1 is SGHNT and CDR2 YENEEA. The CDR3 covers 16 residues. The CDR3 DNA reads as TGTGCCAGCAGCTTAGTAGTTGGGGGCAATCAAGAGACCCAGTACTTC. It translates to CASSLVVGGNQETQYF.

The J gene is TRBJ2-7, the V gene TRBV28, with 10 bases identical to TRBD2. The CDR3 length is 18 residues. Trimming cost V 7 bases and J 0 bases; bases outside gene matches: 15. Germline V lookup: CDR1 MDHEN, CDR2 SYDVKM. CDR3 DNA sequence: TGTGCCAGCACCCCTCGCACCCGGACTAGCGGCAGCTCCTACGAGCAGTACTTC. It is translated as CASTPRTRTSGSSYEQYF.

This clone was observed once. V usage is TRBV18 and J usage is TRBJ2-3; D may be TRBD2 (6 bases). The germline V gene has CDR1 KGHSH and CDR2 LQKENI. The CDR3 spans 15 residues. V lost 6 bases, J lost 0 bases, and 13 bases lay in between. Here the CDR3 DNA reads TGTGCCAGCTCGGGCGACGGGAGTAGCACAGATACGCAGTATTTT. It codes for CASSGDGSSTDTQYF.

This clone was found once. The rearrangement links TRBV30 to TRBJ2-1, with TRBD2 matching over 7 bases. The CDR3 consists of 16 residues. Germline CDR1 and CDR2: GTSNPN and SVGIG (reference sequence). The V segment lost 2 bases and the J segment 2 bases; nucleotides outside the gene matches: 9. The CDR3 sequence: CAWSFWGGVAYNEQFF. As DNA, the CDR3 is TGTGCCTGGAGTTTCTGGGGGGGAGTTGCCTACAATGAGCAGTTCTTC.

CDR3 DNA: TGCGCCAGCAGCCAAGACAGGACTAGCTCAGATACGCAGTATTTT. Protein product: CASSQDRTSSDTQYF. The chain has TRBV4-1 and TRBJ2-3; TRBD2 agrees at 8 bases. V trimming: 0 bases; J trimming: 4 bases; junction bases outside the gene matches: 3. The V gene's germline CDR1 is MGHRA and CDR2 YSYEKL. The CDR3 is 15 residues long.

V and J are TRBV5-4 and TRBJ2-1; 14 bases agree with TRBD2. V shed 4 bases and J 9 bases; nucleotides not matched to a gene: 9. Per germline, CDR1 SGHNT and CDR2 YYREEE (reference sequence). This CDR3 comprises 16 residues. CDR3 coding DNA: TGTGCCAGCAGCCCGGGGGGACTAGCGGGAGTTAGTGAGCAGTTCTTC. Its protein is CASSPGGLAGVSEQFF.

The sample holds one count of this clone. The J gene is TRBJ2-7, the V gene TRBV28; 8 bases are shared with TRBD2. CDR3 length: 16 residues. Germline-derived CDR1 and CDR2 are MDHEN and SYDVKM. The trim removed 4 bases at V and 2 bases at J, leaving 10 bases unmatched. CDR3 sequence (DNA): TGTGCCAGCAGTTCGTTAGCGCGGGAGGCGACCTACGAGCAGTACTTC. Its protein is CASSSLAREATYEQYF.

As for this clone: This specimen includes other DNA sequences encoding the same CDR3. The rearrangement links TRBV5-1 to TRBJ2-5; 7 nucleotides match TRBD1. Losses at the gene ends were 4 bases for V and 5 bases for J; bases not matched to a gene: 8. Germline CDR1 reads SGHRS; CDR2 reads YFSETQ. CDR3 length: 14 residues. In DNA, the CDR3 is TGCGCCAGCAGCCCTACAGGGGCTGGTGAGACCCAGTACTTC. As protein: CASSPTGAGETQYF. The variable domain in full, with the rest retrieved from reference TRBV5-1 and TRBJ2-5, is KAGVTQTPRYLIKTRGQQVTLSCSPISGHRSVSWYQQTPGQGLQFLFEYFSETQRNKGNFPGRFSGRQFSNSRSEMNVSTLELGDSALYLCASSPTGAGETQYFGPGTRLLVL.

V is TRBV19 and J is TRBJ1-1; D gene unclear. Germline CDR1 is LNHDA and CDR2 is SQIVND (reference sequence). The germline V and J ends were trimmed by 3 bases and 4 bases, with 15 bases remaining between them. This CDR3 spans 15 amino acids. CDR3 protein: CASSMEFGVSTEAFF. DNA for the CDR3: TGTGCCAGTAGTATGGAGTTTGGAGTTAGCACTGAAGCTTTCTTT.

V usage is TRBV7-2 and J usage is TRBJ1-5; D gene ambiguous. CDR3 length: 13 residues. The germline V and J ends were trimmed by 3 bases and 6 bases, with 9 bases remaining between them. Germline lookup yields CDR1 SGHTA and CDR2 FQGNSA. Written as DNA, the CDR3 is TGTGCCAGCAGCTTGCGGGGTAGTCAGCCCCAGCATTTT. This encodes CASSLRGSQPQHF.

The V call is TRBV4-3, the J call TRBJ1-1; D is uncertain. Per the germline V gene, CDR1 is LGHNA and CDR2 is YSLEER. The CDR3 consists of 15 residues. Trimming stripped 0 bases from V and 5 bases from J, with 13 bases between. The CDR3 loop is CASSQDEGLGTEAFF. CDR3 sequence (DNA): TGCGCCAGCAGCCAAGATGAGGGTTTAGGGACTGAAGCTTTCTTT.

There are a few counts of this clone. No DNA is shown, since the ends of the CDR3 on it are uncertain; the CDR3 is the one TCRdb lists. J is TRBJ2-1 and V is TRBV18; TRBD2, as called in the table, went unchecked against the DNA. The V gene's germline CDR1 is KGHSH and CDR2 LQKENI. Including both end residues, the CDR3 is 13 amino acids long. This CDR3 reads CASSPRVASGSFF.

The rearrangement joins TRBV19 to TRBJ2-2; 15 bases map to TRBD2. Germline CDR1 and CDR2: LNHDA and SQIVND (reference sequence). V lost 0 bases to trimming and J lost 5 bases; unmatched junction nucleotides: 10. The CDR3 sequence is 20 residues long. The CDR3 DNA is TGTGCCAGTAGTATAGATTCTCGGACTAGCGGGAGGGCCTGGACCGGGGAGCTGTTTTTT. Protein: CASSIDSRTSGRAWTGELFF.

The chain joins TRBV28 to TRBJ2-2; unclear D gene. CDR3 length: 13 amino acids. V was cut by 2 bases and J by 6 bases, with 7 bases left in between. CDR1 is MDHEN, CDR2 SYDVKM, per germline. CDR3 region: CASSLLSPGELFF. Written as DNA, the CDR3 is TGTGCCAGCAGTTTACTGAGCCCCGGGGAGCTGTTTTTT.

The V and J genes are TRBV30 and TRBJ1-1, with a tentative D call TRBD1 (5 bases). The germline V gene encodes CDR1 GTSNPN and CDR2 SVGIG (reference sequence). Trimming stripped 3 bases from V and 1 base from J, with 15 bases between. The CDR3 is made up of 15 amino acids. CDR3 DNA: TGTGCCTGGAGGGCAACCCGCGGGGCGAACACTGAAGCTTTCTTT. Its translation is CAWRATRGANTEAFF. Filled out from reference TRBV30 and TRBJ1-1, the complete variable domain reads SQTIHQWPATLVQPVGSPLSLECTVEGTSNPNLYWYRQAAGRGLQLLFYSVGIGQISSEVPQNLSASRPQDRQFILSSKKLLLSDSGFYLCAWRATRGANTEAFFGQGTRLTVV.

The J gene is TRBJ2-3, the V gene TRBV24-1; D is undetermined. This CDR3 region has 16 residues. Germline assignment: CDR1 KGHDR and CDR2 SFDVKD. Trimming shortened V by 4 bases and J by 6 bases, and 19 bases separated the two germline ends. CDR3 nucleotide sequence: TGTGCCACCAGTGACCCCGTGAGCGAAGTTCGGGATACGCAGTATTTT. Translating it yields CATSDPVSEVRDTQYF.

This clone was detected once. The chain combines TRBV4-1 with TRBJ1-2; a possible D gene is TRBD1 (5 bases). Germline V CDR1 and CDR2: MGHRA, YSYEKL. V was cut by 0 bases and J by 1 base, with 9 bases left in between. The CDR3 extends over 15 amino acids. Here the CDR3 reads CASSQDRTRNYGYTF. The CDR3, as DNA: TGCGCCAGCAGCCAAGACCGGACACGTAACTATGGCTACACCTTC.

V gene TRBV28 combines with J gene TRBJ1-4, with D perhaps matching TRBD1 (5 bases). The germline gives CDR1 MDHEN, CDR2 SYDVKM. The V gene lost 6 bases and the J gene lost 8 bases, with 19 bases spanning the gap. The CDR3 has 15 amino acids. This chain's CDR3 is CASSGGPGREEKLFF. The CDR3, as DNA: TGTGCCAGCAGCGGCGGGCCAGGGAGGGAGGAAAAACTGTTTTTT.

This clone has just a few counts. The chain employs TRBV5-5 and TRBJ2-7, with 10 bases lining up with TRBD2. V lost 3 bases, J lost 0 bases, and 0 bases stayed unmatched. The length of the CDR3 is 14 residues. CDR1 SGHKS and CDR2 YYEKEE come from the germline V gene (reference sequence). CDR3 protein: CASSWTSGSYEQYF. CDR3 DNA sequence: TGTGCCAGCAGCTGGACTAGCGGCTCCTACGAGCAGTACTTC.

J is TRBJ1-3 and V is TRBV29-1; D is undetermined. Trimming removed 4 bases at V and 1 base at J, with 8 bases between. The germline V gene encodes CDR1 SQVTM and CDR2 ANQGSEA. The length of the CDR3 is 13 residues. The CDR3 DNA follows: TGCAGCGTTGGAGGGCCATCTGGAAACACCATATATTTT. It translates to CSVGGPSGNTIYF.

The CDR3 DNA reads as TGTGCCAGCAGCCTGGGATGGGACAACGTTTTGTACACCGGGGAGCTGTTTTTT. Translation: CASSLGWDNVLYTGELFF. V is TRBV5-6 and J is TRBJ2-2; D perhaps matches TRBD1 (6 bases). The V and J ends lost 4 bases and 3 bases respectively, with 22 bases between them. Germline V gene data show CDR1 as SGHDT and CDR2 as YYEEEE. The CDR3 runs to 18 residues.

For this clone: Different DNA sequences within this sample yield the same CDR3. The rearrangement uses TRBV18 and TRBJ2-3, with 7 bases lining up with TRBD1. Trimming cost V 3 bases and J 0 bases; bases outside gene matches: 3. This CDR3 region has 15 residues. Germline V lookup: CDR1 KGHSH, CDR2 LQKENI. CDR3 coding DNA: TGTGCCAGCTCACCCGGACAGGCTAGCACAGATACGCAGTATTTT. It translates to CASSPGQASTDTQYF.

This chain connects TRBV24-1 to TRBJ2-1; maybe TRBD2 (6 bases). V lost 3 bases and J lost 5, with 10 bases in between. The CDR3 runs 14 residues. Per the germline V gene, CDR1 is KGHDR and CDR2 is SFDVKD. CDR3 DNA sequence: TGTGCCACCAGTGATCCCGGGGGTAACAATGAGCAGTTCTTC. As protein: CATSDPGGNNEQFF.

The V gene is TRBV18, the J gene TRBJ2-2, with TRBD2 matching 8 bases. The germline V gene encodes CDR1 KGHSH and CDR2 LQKENI. With V trimmed by 1 base and J by 1 base, 5 bases remained unmatched. The CDR3 is 17 amino acids. The CDR3, as DNA: TGTGCCAGCTCACCACAGCGTCTAGCGGGGAACACCGGGGAGCTGTTTTTT. Protein sequence: CASSPQRLAGNTGELFF.

The V gene is TRBV7-2, the J gene TRBJ2-3, with D tentatively TRBD2 (5 bases). CDR1 is SGHTA, CDR2 FQGNSA, per germline. The CDR3 covers 14 residues. V lost 3 bases and J 5 bases, leaving 12 bases between the germline ends. The CDR3 DNA is TGTGCCAGCAGCTTGTCATCGAGGGTAGATACGCAGTATTTT. Its translation is CASSLSSRVDTQYF.

The chain combines TRBV7-2 with TRBJ1-1; maybe TRBD1 (5 bases). CDR1 is SGHTA and CDR2 is FQGNSA in the germline V gene. Trimming cost V 1 base and J 4 bases, with 7 bases left between them. This CDR3 region has 13 residues. CDR3 bases: TGTGCCAGCAGCTTAGATCAGGGCACTGAAGCTTTCTTT. This translates into CASSLDQGTEAFF.

This chain uses TRBV5-1 with TRBJ2-5; 7 bases are shared with TRBD1. Germline V CDR1 and CDR2: SGHRS, YFSETQ. The CDR3 runs to 15 residues. Trimming removed 6 bases from V and 4 bases from J; junction bases left unmatched: 12. CDR3 nucleotides: TGCGCCAGCAACACAGGGGATAAAGCCTTAGAGACCCAGTACTTC. This codes for CASNTGDKALETQYF. The entire variable domain, with the rest obtained from reference TRBV5-1 and TRBJ2-5, is as follows: KAGVTQTPRYLIKTRGQQVTLSCSPISGHRSVSWYQQTPGQGLQFLFEYFSETQRNKGNFPGRFSGRQFSNSRSEMNVSTLELGDSALYLCASNTGDKALETQYFGPGTRLLVL.

In this sample, this clone turned up once. CDR3 in DNA: TGTGCCAGCAGTAGAGGAGGGGGCGCTGAAGCTTTCTTT. It specifies CASSRGGGAEAFF. The chain uses TRBV6-5 and TRBJ1-1, with TRBD1 matching over 7 bases. CDR3 length: 13 residues. Trimming removed 5 bases from V and 6 bases from J; junction bases left unmatched: 6. Looked up from germline, CDR1 is MNHEY and CDR2 is SVGAGI.